The rows below give T cell receptor beta chains drawn from one sample of a study of CD8+ T cells in alopecia areata. This table comes from immunoSEQ multiplex PCR, and its TCRdb copy is limited to in-frame clones, with some not included. The top ten clones hold just over 0.45% of a sample with under 250,000 clones, approximately 52% of them seen once. The material sequenced was CD4+ T cells sorted from blood, taken at week 0. The receptors originated from a human donor with alopecia areata. CDR3s include the opening cysteine and the closing phenylalanine or tryptophan. The order of the fields is J gene, clone size, V gene, D gene, CDR3 DNA, CDR3 protein. The D gene is left open where the match is weak. Clone size is not always given. Where it is, it says once, few, many or a class for expanded clones.

j_call: TRBJ2-1; clone_size: NA; v_call: TRBV30; d_call: TRBD2; cdr3_nt: TGTGCCTGGAGTGCGGGTCTAGCGGGAAACAATGAGCAGTTCTTC; cdr3_aa: CAWSAGLAGNNEQFF
j_call: TRBJ1-3; clone_size: NA; v_call: TRBV30; d_call: NA; cdr3_nt: TGTGCCTCCTACAGGGGAAACACCATATATTTT; cdr3_aa: CASYRGNTIYF
j_call: TRBJ2-1; clone_size: few; v_call: TRBV4-1; d_call: NA; cdr3_nt: TGCGCCAGCAGCCAATCCACTAGGGTGGGCAGTGAGCAGTTCTTC; cdr3_aa: CASSQSTRVGSEQFF
j_call: TRBJ2-7; clone_size: NA; v_call: TRBV13; d_call: NA; cdr3_nt: TGTGCCAGCAGCTTACGGCCGGGAGACGAGCAGTACTTC; cdr3_aa: CASSLRPGDEQYF
j_call: TRBJ2-3; clone_size: NA; v_call: TRBV14; d_call: TRBD2; cdr3_nt: TGTGCCAGCAGCCTCGGATACGTTAGCGGGATCGGAACAGATACGCAGTATTTT; cdr3_aa: CASSLGYVSGIGTDTQYF
j_call: TRBJ2-3; clone_size: few; v_call: TRBV5-1; d_call: TRBD2; cdr3_nt: TGCGCCAGCAGCTACCCCTTCCCAATGACTCTAGCGGGCACAGATACGCAGTATTTT; cdr3_aa: CASSYPFPMTLAGTDTQYF
j_call: TRBJ1-2; clone_size: NA; v_call: TRBV19; d_call: NA; cdr3_nt: TGTGCCAGTACGGCCGATTACTATGGCTACACCTTC; cdr3_aa: CASTADYYGYTF
j_call: TRBJ2-5; clone_size: once; v_call: TRBV29-1; d_call: TRBD1; cdr3_nt: TGCAGCGTGAAGACAGGGGCCAGGGAGACCCAGTACTTC; cdr3_aa: CSVKTGARETQYF
j_call: TRBJ2-3; clone_size: NA; v_call: TRBV19; d_call: TRBD2; cdr3_nt: TGTGCCAGTAGTATAGCGGGAGGAGCAGATACGCAGTATTTT; cdr3_aa: CASSIAGGADTQYF
j_call: TRBJ1-2; clone_size: few; v_call: TRBV29-1; d_call: NA; cdr3_nt: TGCAGCGTCCCCCGTATGGAGCCCTATGGCTACACCTTC; cdr3_aa: CSVPRMEPYGYTF
j_call: TRBJ2-7; clone_size: few; v_call: TRBV14; d_call: TRBD1; cdr3_nt: TGTGCCAGCAGCCAAGGGGGACAGGGACGCTACGAGCAGTACTTC; cdr3_aa: CASSQGGQGRYEQYF
j_call: TRBJ2-2; clone_size: NA; v_call: TRBV25-1; d_call: TRBD2; cdr3_nt: TGTGCCAGCAGCGGGACTAGCCGCCCGAACACCGGGGAGCTGTTTTTT; cdr3_aa: CASSGTSRPNTGELFF
j_call: TRBJ1-5; clone_size: NA; v_call: TRBV5-1; d_call: NA; cdr3_nt: TGCGCCAGCAGCTTATTCTCAGGGCCCAATCAGCCCCAGCATTTT; cdr3_aa: CASSLFSGPNQPQHF
j_call: TRBJ1-1; clone_size: few; v_call: TRBV7-9; d_call: NA; cdr3_nt: TGTGCCAGCAGCTCCCGGGACGGGAACACTGAAGCTTTCTTT; cdr3_aa: CASSSRDGNTEAFF
j_call: TRBJ1-4; clone_size: NA; v_call: TRBV2; d_call: NA; cdr3_nt: TGTGCCAGCAGTGGACGAGCAACTAATGAAAAACTGTTTTTT; cdr3_aa: CASSGRATNEKLFF
j_call: TRBJ1-2; clone_size: NA; v_call: TRBV7-8; d_call: TRBD1; cdr3_nt: TGTGCCGGCAGCCTCAAAGCACGGACAGGGTCTCTGGGCTATGGCTACACCTTC; cdr3_aa: CAGSLKARTGSLGYGYTF
j_call: TRBJ2-7; clone_size: NA; v_call: TRBV7-3; d_call: NA; cdr3_nt: TGTGCCAGCAGCTTAGGGGGGAACTACGAGCAGTACTTC; cdr3_aa: CASSLGGNYEQYF
j_call: TRBJ2-1; clone_size: few; v_call: TRBV2; d_call: TRBD1; cdr3_nt: TGTGCCGCCTCCGGGACAGGGGGCAGAAATGAGCAGTTCTTC; cdr3_aa: CAASGTGGRNEQFF
j_call: TRBJ2-3; clone_size: NA; v_call: TRBV4-1; d_call: NA; cdr3_nt: TGCGCCAGCAGCCAAGTCGGGACGGGCACAGATACGCAGTATTTT; cdr3_aa: CASSQVGTGTDTQYF
j_call: TRBJ2-1; clone_size: NA; v_call: TRBV9; d_call: TRBD2; cdr3_nt: TGTGCCAGCAGCGAACAGGGCCTCGGGACTAGCGGCAATGAGCAGTTCTTC; cdr3_aa: CASSEQGLGTSGNEQFF
j_call: TRBJ1-5; clone_size: NA; v_call: TRBV4-1; d_call: TRBD1; cdr3_nt: TGCGCCAGCAGCCTCATTACAGGGGTTCAGCCCCAGCATTTT; cdr3_aa: CASSLITGVQPQHF
j_call: TRBJ1-1; clone_size: NA; v_call: TRBV29-1; d_call: NA; cdr3_nt: TGCAGCGTTGGGGTCTTACTGGGGGTAACTGAAGCTTTCTTT; cdr3_aa: CSVGVLLGVTEAFF
j_call: TRBJ1-2; clone_size: NA; v_call: TRBV6-1; d_call: NA; cdr3_nt: TGTGCCAGCGCCCCCAGGGGAGGAAACGATGGCTACACCTTC; cdr3_aa: CASAPRGGNDGYTF
j_call: TRBJ1-1; clone_size: NA; v_call: TRBV14; d_call: NA; cdr3_nt: TGTGCCAGCAGCCAAGATCACTCAGGGACAGAAGCTTTCTTT; cdr3_aa: CASSQDHSGTEAFF
j_call: TRBJ1-1; clone_size: few; v_call: TRBV19; d_call: NA; cdr3_nt: TGTGCCAGTAGTATTGGACCACGGTCTGAAGCTTTCTTT; cdr3_aa: CASSIGPRSEAFF
j_call: TRBJ2-3; clone_size: few; v_call: TRBV29-1; d_call: TRBD2; cdr3_nt: TGCAGCGTTGAGCCTCTAGCGGGGTGGGAAGATACGCAGTATTTT; cdr3_aa: CSVEPLAGWEDTQYF
j_call: TRBJ1-2; clone_size: NA; v_call: TRBV30; d_call: TRBD1; cdr3_nt: TGTGCCTGGAGGGGGACAGGGATGGCTGGAGGCTACACCTTC; cdr3_aa: CAWRGTGMAGGYTF
j_call: TRBJ2-7; clone_size: NA; v_call: TRBV7-9; d_call: NA; cdr3_nt: TGTGCCAGCAGCTTAGAGTTAGAATCCTACGAGCAGTACTTC; cdr3_aa: CASSLELESYEQYF
j_call: TRBJ1-6; clone_size: few; v_call: TRBV10-3; d_call: NA; cdr3_nt: TGTGCCATCAGTGGACACTCCTATAATTCACCCCTCCACTTT; cdr3_aa: CAISGHSYNSPLHF
j_call: TRBJ2-7; clone_size: NA; v_call: TRBV30; d_call: TRBD2; cdr3_nt: TGTGCCTGGAGTGTCATGCGGGGGGCTCAGTACTTC; cdr3_aa: CAWSVMRGAQYF
j_call: TRBJ1-5; clone_size: NA; v_call: TRBV1; d_call: NA; cdr3_nt: TGCACCAGCAGCCCTCTAAGGGCTGGGGGCAATCAGCCCCAGCATTTT; cdr3_aa: CTSSPLRAGGNQPQHF
j_call: TRBJ2-1; clone_size: few; v_call: TRBV19; d_call: TRBD2; cdr3_nt: TGTGCCAGTAGTATTGGACTAGCGGGAGGATCCTACAATGAGCAGTTCTTC; cdr3_aa: CASSIGLAGGSYNEQFF
j_call: TRBJ2-1; clone_size: NA; v_call: TRBV6-5; d_call: TRBD2; cdr3_nt: TGTGCCAGCAGTCTAGCGGGGGGGACCAATGAGCAGTTCTTC; cdr3_aa: CASSLAGGTNEQFF
j_call: TRBJ2-1; clone_size: NA; v_call: TRBV25-1; d_call: NA; cdr3_nt: TGTGCCAGCAGTGACGAGGCCCCCGAAAGGCCGTTCTTC; cdr3_aa: CASSDEAPERPFF
j_call: TRBJ2-1; clone_size: NA; v_call: TRBV5-1; d_call: TRBD2; cdr3_nt: TGCGCCAGCAGCTTGCGGCTAGCGGGTGGCAATGAGCAGTTCTTC; cdr3_aa: CASSLRLAGGNEQFF
j_call: TRBJ2-4; clone_size: few; v_call: TRBV27; d_call: NA; cdr3_nt: TGTGCCAGCAGTTTAGTTGGGCTAGCCAAAAACATTCAGTACTTC; cdr3_aa: CASSLVGLAKNIQYF
j_call: TRBJ2-3; clone_size: NA; v_call: TRBV5-1; d_call: NA; cdr3_nt: TGCGCCAGCAGCGCGCTGCAGGGGGGAGGCACAGATACGCAGTATTTT; cdr3_aa: CASSALQGGGTDTQYF
j_call: TRBJ2-6; clone_size: NA; v_call: TRBV10-3; d_call: TRBD1; cdr3_nt: TGTGCCATCAACAGTGACAGGGGAGCCCCCTCTGGGGCCAACGTCCTGACTTTC; cdr3_aa: CAINSDRGAPSGANVLTF
j_call: TRBJ2-3; clone_size: NA; v_call: TRBV29-1; d_call: TRBD1; cdr3_nt: TGCAGCGGGACGACAGGGACGCGCACAGATACGCAGTATTTT; cdr3_aa: CSGTTGTRTDTQYF
j_call: TRBJ1-1; clone_size: NA; v_call: TRBV7-6; d_call: NA; cdr3_nt: TGTGCCAGCAGCCTGACGGGGCAACGCACTGAAGCTTTCTTT; cdr3_aa: CASSLTGQRTEAFF
j_call: TRBJ2-7; clone_size: NA; v_call: TRBV6-6; d_call: TRBD1; cdr3_nt: TGTGCCAGCAGTTTGGGACAGAGAAGCTCCTACGAGCAGTACTTC; cdr3_aa: CASSLGQRSSYEQYF
j_call: TRBJ2-7; clone_size: NA; v_call: TRBV5-6; d_call: TRBD1; cdr3_nt: TGTGCCAGCAGCCGGGACAGCGTACTAACCGAGCAGTACTTC; cdr3_aa: CASSRDSVLTEQYF
j_call: TRBJ2-7; clone_size: NA; v_call: TRBV7-9; d_call: TRBD1; cdr3_nt: TGTGCCAGCAGCTGGGGACAGGCGTACGAGCAGTACTTC; cdr3_aa: CASSWGQAYEQYF
j_call: TRBJ2-2; clone_size: NA; v_call: TRBV30; d_call: NA; cdr3_nt: TGTGCACAGTTCTACACCGGGGAGCTGTTTTTT; cdr3_aa: CAQFYTGELFF
j_call: TRBJ2-7; clone_size: NA; v_call: TRBV6-6; d_call: TRBD2; cdr3_nt: TGTGCCAGCAGACCCGGGACTAGCGGGGAGTACGAGCAGTACTTC; cdr3_aa: CASRPGTSGEYEQYF
j_call: TRBJ2-7; clone_size: NA; v_call: TRBV19; d_call: NA; cdr3_nt: TGTGCCAGTAGTAGGGGCGTTCGGTCCTACGAGCAGTACTTC; cdr3_aa: CASSRGVRSYEQYF
j_call: TRBJ1-1; clone_size: NA; v_call: TRBV9; d_call: NA; cdr3_nt: TGTGCCAGCAGCGCCTCTGGGTTTTGGGACACTGAAGCTTTCTTT; cdr3_aa: CASSASGFWDTEAFF
j_call: TRBJ2-1; clone_size: few; v_call: TRBV29-1; d_call: TRBD2; cdr3_nt: TGCAGCGTTTCTGTTGGCGCGGGGGAAAACAATGAGCAGTTCTTC; cdr3_aa: CSVSVGAGENNEQFF
j_call: TRBJ2-5; clone_size: NA; v_call: TRBV19; d_call: NA; cdr3_nt: TGTGCCAGTAAGCAGGGGCCGGTCGGGACCCAGTACTTC; cdr3_aa: CASKQGPVGTQYF
j_call: TRBJ1-3; clone_size: few; v_call: TRBV29-1; d_call: NA; cdr3_nt: TGCAGCGTTGAGTGGGAATACACCATATATTTT; cdr3_aa: CSVEWEYTIYF
j_call: TRBJ2-5; clone_size: NA; v_call: TRBV30; d_call: NA; cdr3_nt: TGTGCCCGGGGCGTCCTAGAGACCCAGTACTTC; cdr3_aa: CARGVLETQYF
j_call: TRBJ1-6; clone_size: NA; v_call: TRBV25-1; d_call: NA; cdr3_nt: TGTGCCAGCAGTGACGTACTTAATTCACCCCTCCACTTT; cdr3_aa: CASSDVLNSPLHF
j_call: TRBJ2-7; clone_size: NA; v_call: TRBV6-1; d_call: NA; cdr3_nt: TGTGCCAGCAGGGAAGACGGGACTCGCGAGCAGTACTTC; cdr3_aa: CASREDGTREQYF
j_call: TRBJ1-6; clone_size: NA; v_call: TRBV5-4; d_call: NA; cdr3_nt: TGTGCCAGCAGCAAGGGGGGGGGCTCCTATAATTCACCCCTCCACTTT; cdr3_aa: CASSKGGGSYNSPLHF
j_call: TRBJ2-1; clone_size: NA; v_call: TRBV29-1; d_call: NA; cdr3_nt: TGCAGCGTTGCCCCACTGTTCCGTTCGGCACACAATGAGCAGTTCTTC; cdr3_aa: CSVAPLFRSAHNEQFF
j_call: TRBJ1-1; clone_size: NA; v_call: TRBV30; d_call: NA; cdr3_nt: TGTGCCTGGATCCGTCTGGTTGGAGCGAACACTGAAGCTTTCTTT; cdr3_aa: CAWIRLVGANTEAFF
j_call: TRBJ2-5; clone_size: NA; v_call: TRBV29-1; d_call: TRBD2; cdr3_nt: TGCAGCGTGATAAGGGGACTACAAGAGACCCAGTACTTC; cdr3_aa: CSVIRGLQETQYF